These 24 T cell receptor beta chains share one sample of origin, sequenced in a study of cytomegalovirus exposure and HLA in healthy donors. The PCR was carried out with 60 Vbeta primers and 13 Jbeta primers. The data were produced by immunoSEQ multiplex PCR, yet TCRdb's version contains in-frame clones alone and is incomplete. This sample has 180,000 or so clones, with 76% found just once. Material: PBMCs. These receptors all come from a woman aged 30 to 39 in good health and CMV-seropositive.

This clone came up once. The J gene is TRBJ1-1, the V gene TRBV9, with 10 bases identical to TRBD1. The V gene end was trimmed by 4 bases and the J gene end by 5 bases; junction bases not matched to a gene: 8. The CDR3 extends over 15 amino acids. Germline CDR1 SGDLS, CDR2 YYNGEE. The CDR3 sequence: CASSPFRTGGTEAFF. The CDR3 DNA reads as TGTGCCAGCAGCCCATTCAGGACAGGGGGAACTGAAGCTTTCTTT.

This chain links TRBV7-6 with TRBJ1-4; TRBD1 is a possible D gene (6 bases). The CDR3 has 15 residues. Trimming removed 5 bases at V and 4 bases at J, with 14 bases between. Germline CDR1 reads SGHVS; CDR2 reads FNYEAQ. CDR3 region: CASSTPQGLNEKLFF. CDR3 sequence (DNA): TGTGCCAGCAGCACTCCCCAGGGGCTTAATGAAAAACTGTTTTTT.

This clone was found a few times. The CDR3 region is CASSEGDSGVYEQYF. As DNA, the CDR3 is TGTGCCAGCAGTGAAGGGGATAGCGGGGTTTACGAGCAGTACTTC. This rearrangement joins TRBV6-1 to TRBJ2-7, with TRBD2 matching over 8 bases. The V segment lost 1 base and the J segment 4 bases; nucleotides outside the gene matches: 6. CDR1 is MNHNS, CDR2 SASEGT, per germline. This CDR3 has 15 amino acids.

The gene calls are TRBV28 and TRBJ2-5; TRBD2 matches at 8 bases. Germline CDR1 MDHEN, CDR2 SYDVKM. The CDR3 length is 16 residues. With 6 bases clipped from V and 5 bases from J, the junction kept 14 bases outside the gene matches. This CDR3 is CASSPGGTSGRETQYF. In DNA, the CDR3 is TGTGCCAGCAGCCCCGGGGGCACTAGCGGAAGGGAGACCCAGTACTTC.

This chain uses TRBV7-9 with TRBJ1-4; TRBD1 is a possible D gene (6 bases). V was shortened by 4 bases and J by 7 bases, with 13 bases between the two germline ends. This CDR3 has 14 amino acids. Germline assignment: CDR1 SEHNR and CDR2 FQNEAQ (reference sequence). The CDR3 DNA follows: TGTGCCAGCAGCTACACAGGGTTGACTGAAAAACTGTTTTTT. Translating it yields CASSYTGLTEKLFF.

This clone was seen only a few times. The gene calls are TRBV29-1 and TRBJ1-5; possibly TRBD1 for D (6 bases). Germline V CDR1 and CDR2: SQVTM, ANQGSEA. The V and J ends lost 7 bases and 0 bases respectively, with 10 bases between them. The CDR3 contains 13 residues. CDR3 DNA: TGCAGCGCAGGGGAGGGTAGCAATCAGCCCCAGCATTTT. This gives the protein CSAGEGSNQPQHF.

This chain connects TRBV28 to TRBJ1-4; a possible D gene is TRBD1 (5 bases). The V end was cut by 3 bases, the J end by 7 bases, with 18 bases between. The germline V gene has CDR1 MDHEN and CDR2 SYDVKM. The CDR3 length is 16 residues. The CDR3, as DNA: TGTGCCAGCAGTTTGATGGCGGGCACGGGGGGTGAAAAACTGTTTTTT. It specifies CASSLMAGTGGEKLFF.

The chain joins TRBV4-3 to TRBJ2-7; TRBD2 matches at 10 bases. V lost 3 bases, J lost 4 bases, and 9 bases stayed unmatched. From germline, CDR1 is LGHNA and CDR2 YSLEER. The length of the CDR3 is 16 residues. As DNA, the CDR3 is TGCGCCAGCAGCCAGAGAAGCGGGGGGGCCGGTTACGAGCAGTACTTC. Protein product: CASSQRSGGAGYEQYF.

The genes are TRBV15 and TRBJ1-4; no clear D. CDR3 length: 13 amino acids. Trimming removed 1 base at V and 4 bases at J, with 4 bases between. The germline gives CDR1 LNHNV, CDR2 YYDKDF (reference sequence). CDR3 sequence: CATSRANNEKLFF. The CDR3 DNA sequence: TGTGCCACCAGCAGAGCCAATAATGAAAAACTGTTTTTT.

This chain uses TRBV5-4 with TRBJ2-7; perhaps TRBD2 as D (6 bases). There are 14 residues in the CDR3. V dropped 4 bases and J dropped 2 bases, with 13 bases sitting between them. Germline loops: CDR1 SGHNT, CDR2 YYREEE (reference sequence). The CDR3 loop reads CASSPPGGTYEQYF. The CDR3 DNA follows: TGTGCCAGCAGCCCTCCCGGGGGTACCTACGAGCAGTACTTC.

This sequence joins TRBV6-1 and TRBJ2-5; D gene ambiguous. The CDR3 totals 11 residues. Germline CDR1 reads MNHNS; CDR2 reads SASEGT. The V gene lost 2 bases and the J gene lost 13 bases, with 11 bases spanning the gap. The CDR3 sequence is CASSETEFRYF. The DNA for the CDR3 is TGTGCCAGCAGTGAAACTGAGTTCCGGTACTTC.

The V gene is TRBV7-9, the J gene TRBJ1-3; 7 bases are a match to TRBD1. The trim removed 5 bases at V and 2 bases at J, leaving 3 bases unmatched. CDR1 and CDR2 (germline): SEHNR, FQNEAQ (reference sequence). The CDR3 sequence is 14 residues long. CDR3 DNA: TGTGCCAGCAGCACAACAGGGGCTGGAAACACCATATATTTT. The encoded protein is CASSTTGAGNTIYF.

This chain joins TRBV5-1 and TRBJ2-7; 7 bases are a match to TRBD1. V lost 4 bases to trimming and J lost 6 bases; unmatched junction nucleotides: 4. CDR3 size: 12 residues. Germline V gives CDR1 SGHRS, CDR2 YFSETQ. In DNA form, the CDR3 reads TGCGCCAGCAGCATTTCAGGGGGCGAGCAGTACTTC. This translates into CASSISGGEQYF.

As to this clone: An end of the junction differs from the germline gene, which may be a read error. The rearrangement links TRBV7-9 to TRBJ2-2, with a tentative D call TRBD2 (6 bases). Germline V lookup: CDR1 SEHNR, CDR2 FQNEAQ (reference sequence). This CDR3 comprises 16 residues. CDR3 residues: CSSSLDGLPNTGELFF. CDR3 in DNA: TGTTCCAGCAGCTTAGATGGACTACCCAACACCGGGGAGCTGTTTTTT.

The chain couples TRBV7-3 to TRBJ1-1, with TRBD1 identical over 7 bases. Trimming removed 2 bases from V and 2 bases from J; junction bases left unmatched: 2. Germline CDR1 is SGHTA and CDR2 is FQGTGA. The CDR3 has 14 residues. For the CDR3, the DNA is TGTGCCAGCAGCTTACGACAGGGAAACACTGAAGCTTTCTTT. Translating it yields CASSLRQGNTEAFF.

The sample holds one count of this clone. This chain connects TRBV11-2 to TRBJ2-2, with TRBD1 identical over 12 bases. This CDR3 is built from 16 residues. Trimming at V came to 5 bases and at J to 6 bases, leaving 7 bases not matched to a gene. Germline V gene sequence: CDR1 SGHAT, CDR2 FQNNGV. The chain's CDR3 is CASSLGQGAGAGELFF. In nucleotides, the CDR3 is TGTGCCAGCAGCCTGGGACAGGGGGCTGGTGCCGGGGAGCTGTTTTTT. The whole variable domain, remainder taken from reference TRBV11-2 and TRBJ2-2, is EAGVAQSPRYKIIEKRQSVAFWCNPISGHATLYWYQQILGQGPKLLIQFQNNGVVDDSQLPKDRFSAERLKGVDSTLKIQPAKLEDSAVYLCASSLGQGAGAGELFFGEGSRLTVL.

The J gene is TRBJ1-5, the V gene TRBV6-6; D unclear. Per germline, CDR1 MNHNY and CDR2 SVGAGI (reference sequence). Trimming pared 8 bases from V and 5 bases from J, leaving 13 bases between. The CDR3 spans 13 residues. CDR3 coding DNA: TGTGCCAGCTTAACTGGGAGGGATCAGCCCCAGCATTTT. Its translation: CASLTGRDQPQHF.

This chain joins TRBV27 and TRBJ2-5, with 10 bases fitting TRBD1. The CDR3 is 16 residues long. Germline loops: CDR1 MNHEY, CDR2 SMNVEV (reference sequence). V lost 5 bases to trimming and J lost 0 bases; unmatched junction nucleotides: 6. The CDR3 nucleotides read TGTGCCAGCAGTGGGGGACAGGGGCCGTACCAAGAGACCCAGTACTTC. As protein: CASSGGQGPYQETQYF.

CDR3 amino acids: CASSQDPRVTGNQPQHF. The CDR3 coding sequence is TGTGCCAGCAGCCAAGATCCGAGGGTAACAGGGAATCAGCCCCAGCATTTT. J is TRBJ1-5 and V is TRBV4-2; TRBD1 might be the D (6 bases). CDR1 and CDR2 from the germline V gene are LGHNA and YNFKEQ. The CDR3 extends over 17 amino acids. V shed 0 bases and J shed 4 bases, with 16 bases lying between them.

This clone was seen more than once but under ten times. The chain combines TRBV28 with TRBJ2-5; 9 bases fit TRBD2. The germline V gene encodes CDR1 MDHEN and CDR2 SYDVKM. This CDR3 comprises 15 residues. J was trimmed by 5 bases and V by 2 bases; bases with no gene match: 6. CDR3 in amino acids: CASSLASGVVETQYF. CDR3 in DNA: TGTGCCAGCAGTTTAGCTAGCGGGGTCGTGGAGACCCAGTACTTC.

This chain connects TRBV6-1 to TRBJ2-7; 14 bases are shared with TRBD2. The CDR3 spans 16 residues. Trimming took 4 bases from V and 4 from J; bases not matched to a gene: 6. Germline V CDR1 and CDR2: MNHNS, SASEGT. DNA of the CDR3: TGTGCCAGCAGTGGACTAGCGGGGGGGCATACTTACGAGCAGTACTTC. This translates into CASSGLAGGHTYEQYF.

CDR3 DNA: TGTGCCAGCAGGATAGGGGGGGTAGAAAACACCATATATTTT. Translation: CASRIGGVENTIYF. This chain links TRBV6-6 with TRBJ1-3, with a tentative D call TRBD1 (6 bases). V lost 6 bases and J lost 6, with 15 bases in between. CDR1 and CDR2 from the germline V gene are MNHNY and SVGAGI (reference sequence). The CDR3 is 14 amino acids.

The rearrangement joins TRBV21-1 to TRBJ1-6; the D call of TRBD1 is as the table states it, not checked on the DNA. TRBV21-1 has pseudogene status. The CDR3 totals 17 residues. Here the CDR3 DNA reads TGTGCCAGCAGCAAAAATAAAGGGAAGTGGGGGCACTCACCCCTCCACTTT. Translating gives CASSKNKGKWGHSPLHF.

This clone was detected only a few times. The J gene is TRBJ2-7, the V gene TRBV9; TRBD2 matches 8 bases. The length of the CDR3 is 14 residues. V lost 4 bases, J lost 6 bases, and 9 bases stayed unmatched. Germline CDR1 SGDLS, CDR2 YYNGEE. CDR3 nucleotides: TGTGCCAGCAGCTCAAGGACTAGCCGCGGCGAGCAGTACTTC. Residues: CASSSRTSRGEQYF.